Given below is one T cell receptor beta chain in context. What antigen it recognizes has not been identified. No base qualities exist here, and no much larger clone lies one base off it. There are 14 amino acids in the CDR3, from cysteine to phenylalanine inclusive. Only the CDR3 DNA is retained, 42 bases long and in frame from the first base. CDR1 SNHLY and CDR2 FYNNEI are derived from the germline V gene. V and J are truncated by 2 bases and 7 bases respectively, leaving an intervening sequence of 14 bases. In the prospective study, participants were 18 to 89 years old, resided in approximately 22 geographic areas of the United States, and were enrolled through a virtual design. To assign participants to cohorts, the prospective study relied on clinical history that participants themselves reported in a screening survey and a study questionnaire. In the prospective study, mobile phlebotomists collected whole blood, serum and a nasopharyngeal or oropharyngeal swab from each participant. Over a roughly 2-month period, participants in the prospective study had the option of providing additional blood draws and questionnaires. Before DNA extraction, blood samples from the prospective study were shipped at room temperature or frozen.

TCRbeta CDR3 regions were amplified from genomic DNA by means of the immunoSEQ Assay, a bias-controlled multiplex PCR. The original methods were these. Nucleated cell counts per sample were estimated from amplification of reference gene primers within the assay. To quantify the absolute abundance of each unique TCRbeta CDR3 rearrangement, sequence reads were collapsed and filtered. For each sample, productive Simpson clonality was calculated by taking the square root of Simpson's diversity index across productive rearrangements. In TCRdb, the immuneACCESS table is reduced to in-frame sequences with V and J assigned. These tables do not hold every clone; where another copy was compared, an unresolved V gene accounts for under half, and the others remain unexplained. D and trimming were read from the DNA, whereas the V and J calls and clone size are those reported in that table. The sample table shows a few hundred thousand clones, and about 86% are seen once. Approximately 4.4% of the sample rests with the top ten.

This record comes from a study of blood T cell repertoires in COVID-19 (dated by TCRdb to about 2020). Context from the whole study: The collaborator samples originated in the United States, Italy and Spain and spanned the acute and convalescent phases of COVID-19. The repertoires were released in a freely available public database intended as a resource for research on the immune response to SARS-CoV-2. Subjects who had been exposed to COVID-19, were actively infected with it, or had recovered from it provided the deeply sampled blood TCRbeta repertoires that made up the dataset. The sample metadata nearly always contained a de-identified subject ID, COVID-19 status, age in years and sex. The samples were drawn from two sources: the first 160 participants of the ongoing ImmuneRACE study, and 1,254 subjects contributed by 6 global collaborators. The prospective study material was composed of cDNA or gDNA derived from T cells, B-cell-depleted T cells, or PBMCs. HLA class I and class II types, where available, came from metadata supplied by the sample provider rather than from assay-based typing. Results and caveats for the whole study, not just this receptor: The quantity of clinical and demographic metadata differed by source and by participant and was supplied without curation.

The clonotype comes from a middle-aged woman with acute COVID-19. Source material: PBMCs or T cells enriched from blood (not recorded which). The rearrangement combines TRBV2 with TRBJ1-2; TRBD1 is perhaps the D gene, given 6 matching bases. The CDR3: CASSEWGLTVGYTF. The sequenced DNA is TGTGCCAGCAGTGAATGGGGGCTGACAGTTGGCTACACCTTC.